Shown below are 10 T cell receptor beta chains from a single sample sequenced in a study of molecular identifiers for immune sequencing clone quantification. TCRdb re-derived calls from the PCR reads in MiXCR, one entry per CDR3 protein. Counted here are some 66,000 distinct CDR3 sequences, under 20% occurring once; the ten biggest clones make up more than 1.3%. Sequencing was performed on naive CD8+ T cells from blood, with Jurkat cell RNA spiked in. Subset: FACS-sorted CD8+CD4-CCR7+CD45RA+ naive T cells. These receptors were taken from a human donor in good health. Some libraries in this study had Jurkat cell RNA spiked in.

This clonotype was seen many times. The CDR3, as DNA: TGCAGCGTCTCTAGCGGGAGTTTGTACGAGCAGTACTTC. This codes for CSVSSGSLYEQYF. V gene TRBV29-1 combines with J gene TRBJ2-7, with 10 bases matching TRBD2. Germline-derived CDR1 and CDR2 are SQVTM and ANQGSEA. This CDR3 region has 13 residues. J was trimmed by 4 bases and V by 6 bases; bases with no gene match: 6.

This clonotype was counted many times. The V gene is TRBV5-6, the J gene TRBJ2-2, with D unclear. V was trimmed by 3 bases and J by 6 bases, leaving 12 bases between them. The CDR3 is made up of 14 amino acids. Germline lookup yields CDR1 SGHDT and CDR2 YYEEEE. This CDR3 is CASSSTSRPGELFF. The CDR3 DNA reads as TGTGCCAGCAGCTCCACCTCCAGGCCCGGGGAGCTGTTTTTT.

Turning to this clonotype: Possible read error: a much larger clone is one base away. The chain uses TRBV7-6 and TRBJ1-1, with D possibly TRBD1 on 5 matching bases. The CDR3 is made up of 13 amino acids. Germline lookup yields CDR1 SGHVS and CDR2 FNYEAQ. The DNA of the CDR3 is TGTGCCAGCGGAGAGGGGACGAACACTGAAGCTTCCTTT. This sequence encodes CASGEGTNTEASF. Drawing the rest from reference TRBV7-6 and TRBJ1-1, the complete variable domain is GAGVSQSPRYKVTKRGQDVALRCDPISGHVSLYWYRQALGQGPEFLTYFNYEAQQDKSGLPNDRFSAERPEGSISTLTIQRTEQRDSAMYRCASGEGTNTEASFGQGTRLTVV.

A note on this clonotype: This may stem from a read error, because a much larger clone lies one nucleotide away. The conserved phenylalanine or tryptophan normally closing the CDR3 is absent here, so this likely arose from a read error. The rearrangement uses TRBV13 and TRBJ2-3; 10 bases are a match to TRBD1. This CDR3 region has 15 residues. Germline V gene lookup returns CDR1 PRHDT and CDR2 FYEKMQ (reference sequence). Germline trimming cut 5 bases from V and 1 base from J; bases unmatched to any gene: 3. CDR3 region: CASSTGQGGTDTQYL. Written as DNA, the CDR3 is TGTGCCAGCAGCACCGGACAGGGGGGCACAGATACGCAGTATCTT.

This rearrangement joins TRBV6-5 to TRBJ2-6, with D hard to call. V was pared by 10 bases and J by 0 bases, with 10 bases between. The CDR3 spans 14 residues. Germline lookup yields CDR1 MNHEY and CDR2 SVGAGI. The CDR3 reads CATKVISGANVLTF. The CDR3 coding sequence is TGTGCCACCAAGGTGATCTCTGGGGCCAACGTCCTGACTTTC.

The chain combines TRBV7-9 with TRBJ2-1; D unresolved. Per the germline V gene, CDR1 is SEHNR and CDR2 is FQNEAQ (reference sequence). The length of the CDR3 is 13 residues. Deletions cut 3 bases from V and 8 bases from J, with 11 bases between. CDR3 nucleotides: TGTGCCAGCAGCTTCAGAATTGGAGATGAGCAGTTCTTC. It yields the protein CASSFRIGDEQFF. The full variable domain, its missing parts supplied by reference TRBV7-9 and TRBJ2-1, is DTGVSQNPRHKITKRGQNVTFRCDPISEHNRLYWYRQTLGQGPEFLTYFQNEAQLEKSRLLSDRFSAERPKGSFSTLEIQRTEQGDSAMYLCASSFRIGDEQFFGPGTRLTVL.

This clonotype has a count of ten or more. The V call is TRBV14, the J call TRBJ1-1, with D unclear. In germline, CDR1 is SGHDN, CDR2 FVKESK. V was cut by 1 base and J by 6 bases, with 9 bases left in between. This CDR3 is 13 amino acids long. In DNA, the CDR3 is TGTGCCAGCAGCCAAGCCGCGGGCGCTGAAGCTTTCTTT. This codes for CASSQAAGAEAFF. Using reference TRBV14 and TRBJ1-1 for the parts outside the CDR3, the full variable domain is EAGVTQFPSHSVIEKGQTVTLRCDPISGHDNLYWYRRVMGKEIKFLLHFVKESKQDESGMPNNRFLAERTGGTYSTLKVQPAELEDSGVYFCASSQAAGAEAFFGQGTRLTVV.

About this clonotype itself: The junction does not match germline at one end; this may be a read error. This chain connects TRBV28 to TRBJ2-1; the match to TRBD2 covers 9 bases. Germline CDR1 is MDHEN and CDR2 is SYDVKM. This CDR3 is 15 amino acids long. CDR3 sequence: CAGSFSGRTYNEQFF. The CDR3 nucleotides are TGTGCCGGCAGTTTTAGCGGGAGAACCTACAATGAGCAGTTCTTC.

As concerns this clonotype: A much larger clone sits a single nucleotide away, making a read error possible. The chain is built from TRBV14 and TRBJ2-7, with D possibly TRBD1 on 5 matching bases. Per germline, CDR1 SGHDN and CDR2 FVKESK. Trimming removed 0 bases from V and 3 bases from J, with 18 bases in between. The CDR3 extends over 17 amino acids. In DNA form, the CDR3 reads TGTGCCAGCAGCCAAGATCATTCATTTCCAGGGAACTACGAGCAGTACTTC. Its translation is CASSQDHSFPGNYEQYF.

This clonotype has just a few counts. The V gene is TRBV24-1, the J gene TRBJ2-5, with D unclear. The CDR3 contains 14 residues. The V and J ends lost 2 bases and 3 bases respectively, with 9 bases between them. The germline CDR1 and CDR2 sequences are KGHDR and SFDVKD. CDR3 sequence: CATSDSTGEETQYF. CDR3 DNA: TGTGCCACCAGTGATTCGACTGGGGAAGAGACCCAGTACTTC.